This T cell receptor (beta chain) stems from a study of CD8+CD57+ T cells in acquired aplastic anemia. Profiling of TCR beta VDJ combinations and CDR3 sequences used genomic DNA as template. MiXCR, run by TCRdb on the reads, gives a single entry per CDR3 protein. The sample contains under 350,000 distinct CDR3 sequences, 55% to 65% of which appear only once. CDR1 and CDR2 (germline): ENHRY, SYGVKD. CDR3 length: 14 amino acids. The ends were cut back, 2 bases at V and 4 bases at J, with 11 bases in the middle. This chain uses TRBV10-3 with TRBJ1-1; possible D gene TRBD1, 5 bases. Sequenced sample: sorted CD4+, CD8+, or CD8+CD57+ T cells (not recorded which) from PBMCs. The clonotype originates from a human donor with severe aplastic anemia or a healthy control (not recorded which). The CDR3 DNA reads TGTGCCATCAGTGAGCCCAATGGGGGCACTGAAGCTTTCTTT. Residues: CAISEPNGGTEAFF.